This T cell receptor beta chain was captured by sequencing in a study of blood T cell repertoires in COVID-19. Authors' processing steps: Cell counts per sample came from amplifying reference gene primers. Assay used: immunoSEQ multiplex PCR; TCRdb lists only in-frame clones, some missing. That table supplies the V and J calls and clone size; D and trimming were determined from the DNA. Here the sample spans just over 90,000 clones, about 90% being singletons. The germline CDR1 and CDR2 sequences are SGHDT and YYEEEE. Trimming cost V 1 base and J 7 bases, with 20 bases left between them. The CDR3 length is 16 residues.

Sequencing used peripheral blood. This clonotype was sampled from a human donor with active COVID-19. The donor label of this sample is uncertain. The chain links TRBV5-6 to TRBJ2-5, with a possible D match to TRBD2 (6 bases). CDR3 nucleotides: TGTGCCAGCAGCTTGTACGGGGGTCCGGGGTCAGGGACCCAGTACTTC. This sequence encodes CASSLYGGPGSGTQYF.